This TCR beta chain was sequenced during a study of blood T cell repertoires in COVID-19. Turning to the study itself: Sites in the United States, Italy and Spain provided acute and convalescent COVID-19 samples. PBMCs, B-cell-depleted T cells, or T cells provided the cDNA or gDNA that made up the material.

Original methodology: Amplification with reference gene primers provided the estimates of nucleated cell counts. TCRdb's table, derived via immunoSEQ multiplex PCR, lists solely in-frame clones and lacks some. V and J calls and clone size are those listed in that table; D and trimming were worked out from the DNA. The profile covers about 410,000 clones, with around 86% appearing a single time and almost 1.5% taken by the ten largest. The germline V gene has CDR1 SGHRS and CDR2 YFSETQ. The V segment lost 0 bases and the J segment 5 bases; nucleotides outside the gene matches: 12. The CDR3 is 17 residues long.

Sequencing used peripheral blood. The sequence derives from a woman aged 25-40 years with active or convalescent COVID-19. The genes are TRBV5-1 and TRBJ2-7; 9 bases match TRBD1. The chain's CDR3 is CASSLAIAGTGKNEQYF. The CDR3 region has the DNA TGCGCCAGCAGCTTGGCCATTGCGGGGACAGGGAAGAACGAGCAGTACTTC.